This T cell receptor beta chain was obtained from a study of patients with pleural tuberculosis. This clonotype was seen repeatedly, ten times or more. TCRdb reprocessed the reads with MiXCR, giving one entry per CDR3 protein. The sample carries 45,000 to 60,000 distinct CDR3 sequences, 6% to 9.5% recorded once. The V end was cut by 2 bases, the J end by 4 bases, with 5 bases between. The CDR3 loop spans 12 amino acids. Germline CDR1 and CDR2: MDHEN and SYDVKM. The gene calls are TRBV28 and TRBJ1-2; no clear D gene. The origin of this receptor is a human donor with pleural tuberculosis. CDR3 region: CASSLKSYGYTF. CDR3 coding DNA: TGTGCCAGCAGTTTAAAAAGCTATGGCTACACCTTC.